This T cell receptor (beta chain) is drawn from a study of radiotherapy plus CTLA-4 blockade in lung cancer. Only in-frame clones appear in the TCRdb table, and some are missing; sequencing was by immunoSEQ multiplex PCR. The data contain tens of thousands of clones, under 80% of them singletons. The V and J ends lost 0 bases and 3 bases respectively, with 6 bases between them. From germline, CDR1 is SGHRS and CDR2 YFSETQ. The CDR3 runs to 14 residues. The clonotype comes from a human donor with non-small cell lung cancer who had a partial response to radiotherapy plus ipilimumab. Some clones in this sample may be carry-over from other donors' samples. The source material was peripheral blood, sampled from a patient treated with radiotherapy plus ipilimumab. The rearrangement joins TRBV5-1 to TRBJ2-2; D unresolved. The CDR3 bases are TGCGCCAGCAGCTTGGACGGTGACACCGGGGAGCTGTTTTTT. Protein product: CASSLDGDTGELFF.